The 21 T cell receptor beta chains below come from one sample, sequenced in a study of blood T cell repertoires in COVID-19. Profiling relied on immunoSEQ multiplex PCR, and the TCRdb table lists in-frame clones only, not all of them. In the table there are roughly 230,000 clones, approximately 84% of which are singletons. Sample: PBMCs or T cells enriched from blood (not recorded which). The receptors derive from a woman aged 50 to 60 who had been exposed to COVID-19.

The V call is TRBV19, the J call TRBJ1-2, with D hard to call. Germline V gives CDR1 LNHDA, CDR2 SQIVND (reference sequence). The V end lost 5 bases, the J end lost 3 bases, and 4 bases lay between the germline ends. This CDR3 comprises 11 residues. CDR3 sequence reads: CASSSYYGYTF. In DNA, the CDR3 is TGTGCCAGTAGTTCATACTATGGCTACACCTTC.

The CDR3 region is CASSPRGVKTGELFF. The CDR3 DNA sequence: TGTGCCAGCAGCCCCAGGGGAGTAAAGACCGGGGAGCTGTTTTTT. The chain has TRBV7-6 and TRBJ2-2; D is perhaps TRBD1 (6 bases). Germline CDR1 and CDR2: SGHVS and FNYEAQ. The CDR3 loop spans 15 amino acids. V lost 5 bases to trimming and J lost 5 bases, with 15 bases between them.

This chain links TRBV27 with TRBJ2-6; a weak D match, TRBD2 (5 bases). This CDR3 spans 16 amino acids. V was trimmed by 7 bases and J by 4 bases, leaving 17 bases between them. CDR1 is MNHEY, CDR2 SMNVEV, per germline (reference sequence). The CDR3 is CASTRKVTGGANVLTF. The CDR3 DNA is TGTGCCAGCACCCGGAAGGTGACGGGGGGGGCCAACGTCCTGACTTTC.

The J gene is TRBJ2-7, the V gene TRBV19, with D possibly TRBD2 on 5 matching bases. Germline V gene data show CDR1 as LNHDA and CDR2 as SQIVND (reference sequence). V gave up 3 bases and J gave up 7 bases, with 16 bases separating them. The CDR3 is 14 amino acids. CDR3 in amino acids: CASSMPAGGGEQYF. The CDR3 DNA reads TGTGCCAGTAGTATGCCGGCAGGCGGCGGGGAGCAGTACTTC.

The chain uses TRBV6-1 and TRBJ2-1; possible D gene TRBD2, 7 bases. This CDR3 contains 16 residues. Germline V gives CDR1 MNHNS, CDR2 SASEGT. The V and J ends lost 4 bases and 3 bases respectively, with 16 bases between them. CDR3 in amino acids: CASSGGGMTHYNEQFF. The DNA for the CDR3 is TGTGCCAGCAGTGGGGGGGGCATGACACACTACAATGAGCAGTTCTTC.

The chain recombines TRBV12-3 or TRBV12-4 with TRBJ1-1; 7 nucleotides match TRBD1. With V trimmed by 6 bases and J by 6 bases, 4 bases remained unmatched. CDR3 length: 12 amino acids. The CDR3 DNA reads TGTGCCAGCAGCCTGGGGACAGCTGAAGCTTTCTTT. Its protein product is CASSLGTAEAFF.

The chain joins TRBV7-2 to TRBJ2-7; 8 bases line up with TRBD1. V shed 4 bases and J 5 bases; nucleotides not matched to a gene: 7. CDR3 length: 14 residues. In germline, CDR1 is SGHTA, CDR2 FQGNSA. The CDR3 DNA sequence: TGTGCCAGCAGCTCGCTTACAGGGGGGAACGAGCAGTACTTC. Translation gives CASSSLTGGNEQYF.

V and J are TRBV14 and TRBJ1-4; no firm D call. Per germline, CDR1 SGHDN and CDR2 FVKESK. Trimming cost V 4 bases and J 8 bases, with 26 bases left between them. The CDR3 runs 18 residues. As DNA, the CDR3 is TGTGCCAGCAGCCTTTACCCACCCGGAATGGCAGGCGGGGAAAAACTGTTTTTT. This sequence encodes CASSLYPPGMAGGEKLFF.

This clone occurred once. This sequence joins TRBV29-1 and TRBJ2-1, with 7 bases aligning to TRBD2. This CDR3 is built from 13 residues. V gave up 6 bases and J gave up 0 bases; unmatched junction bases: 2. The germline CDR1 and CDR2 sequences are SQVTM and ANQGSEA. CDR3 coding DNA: TGCAGCGTAAGGACTAGCTCCTACAATGAGCAGTTCTTC. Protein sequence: CSVRTSSYNEQFF.

The CDR3 region is CASTIGGNTEAFF. In nucleotides, the CDR3 is TGTGCCAGCACCATCGGGGGGAACACTGAAGCTTTCTTT. This chain joins TRBV12-3 or TRBV12-4 and TRBJ1-1; tentatively, D is TRBD1 (5 bases). The ends were cut back, 7 bases at V and 1 base at J, with 10 bases in the middle. The CDR3 sequence is 13 residues long.

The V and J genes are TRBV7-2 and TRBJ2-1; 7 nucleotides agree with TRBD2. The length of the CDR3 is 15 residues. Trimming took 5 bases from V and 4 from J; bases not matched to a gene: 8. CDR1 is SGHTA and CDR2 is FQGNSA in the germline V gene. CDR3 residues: CASSREADSYNEQFF. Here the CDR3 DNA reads TGTGCCAGCAGCCGGGAGGCGGACTCATACAATGAGCAGTTCTTC.

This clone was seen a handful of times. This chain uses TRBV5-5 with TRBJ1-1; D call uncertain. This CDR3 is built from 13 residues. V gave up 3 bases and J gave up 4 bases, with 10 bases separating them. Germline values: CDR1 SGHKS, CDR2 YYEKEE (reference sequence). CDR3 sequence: CASSSRVGTEAFF. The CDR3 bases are TGTGCCAGCAGCTCACGGGTGGGCACTGAAGCTTTCTTT.

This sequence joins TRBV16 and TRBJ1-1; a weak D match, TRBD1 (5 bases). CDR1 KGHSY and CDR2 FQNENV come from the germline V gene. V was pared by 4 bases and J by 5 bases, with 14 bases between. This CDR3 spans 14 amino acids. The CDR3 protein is CASSPRREGTEAFF. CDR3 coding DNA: TGTGCCAGCAGCCCAAGGAGGGAGGGGACTGAAGCTTTCTTT. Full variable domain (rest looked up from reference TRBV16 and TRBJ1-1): GEEVAQTPKHLVRGEGQKAKLYCAPIKGHSYVFWYQQVLKNEFKFLISFQNENVFDETGMPKERFSAKCLPNSPCSLEIQATKLEDSAVYFCASSPRREGTEAFFGQGTRLTVV.

This CDR3 is CASGSGGQPPTDTQYF. For the CDR3, the DNA is TGTGCCAGTGGTAGCGGGGGGCAACCTCCCACAGATACGCAGTATTTT. The rearrangement joins TRBV19 to TRBJ2-3; TRBD2 agrees at 10 bases. CDR1 is LNHDA and CDR2 is SQIVND in the germline V gene (reference sequence). V gave up 8 bases and J gave up 2 bases; unmatched junction bases: 10. CDR3 length equals 16 residues. Supplemented by reference TRBV19 and TRBJ2-3, the full variable domain reads DGGITQSPKYLFRKEGQNVTLSCEQNLNHDAMYWYRQDPGQGLRLIYYSQIVNDFQKGDIAEGYSVSREKKESFPLTVTSAQKNPTAFYLCASGSGGQPPTDTQYFGPGTRLTVL.

The CDR3 loop is CASSLSGISAFF. For the CDR3, the DNA is TGTGCCAGCAGTTTATCGGGGATCTCAGCTTTCTTT. The chain recombines TRBV28 with TRBJ1-1; D is unclear. Between the trimmed V and J ends, which lost 1 base and 10 bases, there was a span of 10 bases. This CDR3 is built from 12 residues. Germline CDR1 and CDR2: MDHEN and SYDVKM.

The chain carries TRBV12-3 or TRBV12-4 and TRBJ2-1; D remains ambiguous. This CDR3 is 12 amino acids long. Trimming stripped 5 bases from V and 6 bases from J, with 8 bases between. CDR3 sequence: CASSLYSNEQFF. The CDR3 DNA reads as TGTGCCAGCAGTCTTTACAGCAATGAGCAGTTCTTC.

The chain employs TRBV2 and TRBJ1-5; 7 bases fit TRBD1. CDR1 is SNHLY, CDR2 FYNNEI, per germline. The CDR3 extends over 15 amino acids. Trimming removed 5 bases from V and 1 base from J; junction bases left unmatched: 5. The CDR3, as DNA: TGTGCCAGCAGTCAGGGGGTATGGAGCAATCAGCCCCAGCATTTT. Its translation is CASSQGVWSNQPQHF.

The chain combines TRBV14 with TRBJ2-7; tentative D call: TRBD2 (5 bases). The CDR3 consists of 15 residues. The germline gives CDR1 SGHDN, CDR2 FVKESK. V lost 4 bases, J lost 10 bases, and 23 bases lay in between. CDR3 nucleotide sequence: TGTGCCAGCAGCCCCCTTTCCCTGAACAGCGGTAGACAGTACTTC. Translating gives CASSPLSLNSGRQYF.

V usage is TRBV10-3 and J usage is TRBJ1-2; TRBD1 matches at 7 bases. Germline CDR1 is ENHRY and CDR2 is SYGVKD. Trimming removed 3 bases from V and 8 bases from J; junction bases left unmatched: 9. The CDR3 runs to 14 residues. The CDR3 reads CAISDMTGFGGYTF. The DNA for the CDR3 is TGTGCCATCAGTGACATGACAGGGTTCGGCGGCTACACCTTC.

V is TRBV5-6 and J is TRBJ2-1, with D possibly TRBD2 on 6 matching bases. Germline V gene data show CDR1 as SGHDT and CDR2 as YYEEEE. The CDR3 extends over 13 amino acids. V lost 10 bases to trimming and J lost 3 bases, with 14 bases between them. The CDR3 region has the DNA TGTGCCGGGCAGGCGGGGAGCTACAATGAGCAGTTCTTC. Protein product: CAGQAGSYNEQFF.

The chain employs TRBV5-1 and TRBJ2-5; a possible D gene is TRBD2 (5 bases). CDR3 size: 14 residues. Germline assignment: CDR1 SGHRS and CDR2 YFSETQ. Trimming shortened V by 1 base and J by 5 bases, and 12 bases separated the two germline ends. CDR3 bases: TGCGCCAGCAGCTTGTTTACGGGATGGGAGACCCAGTACTTC. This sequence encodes CASSLFTGWETQYF.